These 8 T cell receptor beta chains came from one sample sequenced in a study of identifying expanded T cells in peripheral blood. This table comes from immunoSEQ multiplex PCR, and its TCRdb copy is limited to in-frame clones, with some not included. The profile shows tens of thousands of clones, about 91% of them singletons. Sequenced input: blood. Source of these receptors: a person aged 18-69 years in good health.

This clone turned up a few times. The rearrangement uses TRBV6-4 and TRBJ2-1, with TRBD2 matching over 8 bases. Germline V gene data show CDR1 as MRHNA and CDR2 as SNTAGT. The CDR3 is 15 amino acids. V was clipped by 3 bases and J by 3 bases; unmatched bases: 4. The CDR3 coding sequence is TGTGCCAGCAGTGAAACTAGCGGAGACTACAATGAGCAGTTCTTC. Encoded protein: CASSETSGDYNEQFF.

This clone showed up just a few times. V gene TRBV7-6 combines with J gene TRBJ2-1, with 10 positions matching TRBD2. This CDR3 contains 16 residues. Unmatched junction bases numbered 12, after V lost 4 bases and J lost 9 bases. The germline V gene has CDR1 SGHVS and CDR2 FNYEAQ. The CDR3 DNA reads as TGTGCCAGCAGCTCCATTCGGTCTAGCGGGAGTCCTGAGCAGTTCTTC. Amino acids: CASSSIRSSGSPEQFF.

V gene TRBV11-3 combines with J gene TRBJ2-7, with TRBD1 matching 7 bases. Unmatched junction bases numbered 12, after V lost 0 bases and J lost 4 bases. There are 17 residues in the CDR3. CDR1 is SGHNT, CDR2 YENEEA, per germline. The CDR3 sequence: CASSLDFKGQVFYEQYF. DNA for the CDR3: TGTGCCAGCAGCTTAGATTTTAAAGGACAGGTTTTTTACGAGCAGTACTTC.

The count of this clone is one. The V gene is TRBV30, the J gene TRBJ1-5, with 8 nucleotides matching TRBD1. The CDR3 totals 16 residues. The germline V gene has CDR1 GTSNPN and CDR2 SVGIG (reference sequence). The V gene end was trimmed by 2 bases and the J gene end by 4 bases; junction bases not matched to a gene: 10. Written as DNA, the CDR3 is TGTGCCTGGAGTCGAGACAGGGGACCGCTTAATCAGCCCCAGCATTTT. Amino acid sequence: CAWSRDRGPLNQPQHF.

This clone is labeled as medium-sized. The rearrangement uses TRBV6-4 and TRBJ2-2; D not certain. Trimming removed 0 bases at V and 5 bases at J, with 7 bases between. The CDR3 totals 14 residues. Germline assignment: CDR1 MRHNA and CDR2 SNTAGT. The CDR3 nucleotides read TGTGCCAGCAGTGACTCGGCGGAGACCGGGGAGCTGTTTTTT. Residues: CASSDSAETGELFF.

The rearrangement joins TRBV7-2 to TRBJ2-7, with TRBD2 matching 9 bases. V lost 1 base, J lost 5 bases, and 6 bases stayed unmatched. The germline CDR1 and CDR2 sequences are SGHTA and FQGNSA. CDR3 length: 15 residues. The CDR3, as DNA: TGTGCCAGCAGCTTAGTTGCGGGAGGGAACAACGAGCAGTACTTC. As protein: CASSLVAGGNNEQYF.

The chain employs TRBV28 and TRBJ1-2; a weak D match, TRBD1 (5 bases). Trimming took 11 bases from V and 5 from J, leaving 12 bases between them. Germline CDR1 reads MDHEN; CDR2 reads SYDVKM. The CDR3 runs 11 residues. The CDR3 DNA follows: TGTGCCTCGGCGCAGGGATATGGCTACACCTTC. It is translated as CASAQGYGYTF.

The chain employs TRBV7-2 and TRBJ2-7; possibly TRBD1 or TRBD2 for D (5 bases each). Germline V gives CDR1 SGHTA, CDR2 FQGNSA. The CDR3 is 16 amino acids. Trimming cost V 3 bases and J 0 bases, with 15 bases left between them. CDR3 in amino acids: CASSLAPGRSSYEQYF. CDR3 bases: TGTGCCAGCAGCTTGGCTCCGGGACGGAGCTCCTACGAGCAGTACTTC.